This entry lists 3 T cell receptor beta chains sequenced from one sample in a study of T cells in Graves' hyperthyroidism and ophthalmopathy. It was RNA transcripts that yielded the amplified TCR beta CDR3 regions. The HTBI primer set drove a first-round RT-PCR of the TCR CDR3. TCRdb re-called the multiplex PCR reads through MiXCR, storing one row per CDR3 protein. The sample has about 610,000 distinct CDR3 sequences, approximately 16% seen once. The source material was blood. All receptors come from a woman aged 40 to 50 with Graves' ophthalmopathy.

In its sample, this clonotype was seen many times. The rearrangement uses TRBV3-1 and TRBJ2-1; D not resolved. The germline V gene has CDR1 LGHDT and CDR2 YNNKEL (reference sequence). The CDR3 runs to 14 residues. Trimming pared 4 bases from V and 7 bases from J, leaving 14 bases between. The CDR3 DNA follows: TGTGCCAGCAGCCTCTTCACCCAAGGGAATGAGCAGTTCTTC. It codes for CASSLFTQGNEQFF.

The sample holds a few counts of this clonotype. The genes are TRBV9 and TRBJ2-6, with TRBD2 matching over 9 bases. V was clipped by 0 bases and J by 0 bases; unmatched bases: 7. CDR3 size: 19 residues. The germline V gene has CDR1 SGDLS and CDR2 YYNGEE. CDR3 region: CASSVVASGVTSGANVLTF. The CDR3 coding sequence is TGTGCCAGCAGCGTAGTGGCTAGCGGGGTTACCTCTGGGGCCAACGTCCTGACTTTC.

The chain employs TRBV29-1 and TRBJ1-1; D is uncertain. V gave up 4 bases and J gave up 1 base, with 4 bases separating them. The CDR3 length is 11 residues. In germline, CDR1 is SQVTM, CDR2 ANQGSEA. CDR3 DNA: TGCAGCGTTGCTTGGAACACTGAAGCTTTCTTT. Protein sequence: CSVAWNTEAFF.